This T cell receptor beta chain derives from a study of CD8 T cells in seronegative destructive rheumatoid arthritis (dated by TCRdb to 2019 to 2021). Regarding the complete study: At the time of sampling, biological drugs were being given to most of the eight CND-RA patients. The seropositive RA, seronegative RA and healthy control comparison cohorts were taken from a previously published TCRbeta dataset and were not newly sequenced. The study compared peripheral CD8+ TCRbeta repertoires from patients with CCP-negative destructive rheumatoid arthritis (CND-RA) against repertoires from newly diagnosed seropositive RA, seronegative RA and healthy controls.

A negative result on the clinical CCP2 antibody test was shown by CND-RA patients, and progression of joint destruction was observed despite active therapy. Every CND-RA patient showed typical joint destruction in the wrists and ankles and had failed conventional anti-rheumatic therapy. Instead of being sampled at diagnosis, CND-RA patients were sampled after long disease histories, which in several cases spanned decades. Roughly 50 millilitres of EDTA-anticoagulated peripheral blood were collected from each patient. Peripheral blood mononuclear cells were isolated by Ficoll-Paque PLUS density gradient separation. CD8+ cells were isolated from fresh or cryopreserved PBMCs by AutoMACS magnetic bead positive selection, with purity checked by flow cytometry. Nucleospin Tissue or Tissue XS kits were used for genomic DNA extraction, and quantification was performed on a Qubit 2.0 fluorometer. Genomic DNA from CD8+ cells was used for TCRbeta sequencing, which was performed according to the manufacturer's instructions. A genomics technology centre in Finland performed the TCRbeta sequencing with the immunoSEQ assay. As for the original processing: The clonotype tables produced by the immunoSEQ preprocessing pipeline were converted into VDJtools format, and any non-productive clonotypes were filtered out. Any sample with fewer than 10,000 reads was excluded, the remaining samples were subsampled to 10,000 reads, and most of the eight CND-RA samples made it through. Shannon-Wiener, Simpson and clonality indices were calculated with the VDJtools CalcDiversityStats function on data subsampled to 10,000 reads. To infer antigen specificity, non-singleton TCRbeta clonotypes were hard-matched against VDJdb, with no mismatches permitted. Clusters with potentially shared antigen targets were formed by grouping CDR3 sequences that differed by one amino acid (Hamming distance 1). Public clonotypes were tested for group enrichment with one-sided Fisher's exact tests after resampling groups to six samples, repeated ten times. The table was pulled from immuneACCESS by TCRdb, which kept in-frame rearrangements only. Such tables lose some clones; where checked, under half of the loss comes from unresolved V genes, and the rest has no known cause. V and J calls plus clone size are reproduced from that table; the DNA served to infer D and trimming. This sample gives some 13,000 clones in total; around 86% of them show up just once. Around a quarter of the sample rests with the top ten.

Overall results and qualifications from the work: After adjustment for age, less diverse and more clonal CD8+ TCRbeta repertoires appeared to be present in CND-RA patients than in other RA subtypes. A distinct set of enriched public clonotypes appeared to be carried by CND-RA patients, and this finding was interpreted by the authors as support for a separate disease subset. The small size of the CND-RA cohort was acknowledged as a study limitation. Because diagnostic samples were lacking, the TCR repertoire differences may partly reflect years of poor disease control rather than having been present at onset. No public clonotype enrichment survived Benjamini-Hochberg correction across the approximately 120,000 clonotypes tested. Compared with controls and other RA subtypes, CND-RA repertoires contained more CMV-reactive and fewer influenza A-reactive CD8+ TCRbeta sequences.

The CDR3 holds 13 amino acids from the cysteine to the phenylalanine. Only CDR3 DNA is held: 39 bases, read in frame from base 1. Cut back by 5 bases and 3 bases, the V and J ends lie 10 bases apart. CDR1 and CDR2 were assigned from the germline V gene as MDHEN and SYDVKM. In regard to this clone: No antigen is known for it. No much larger clone exists at a distance of one base, and base qualities are not known.

Sequenced: CD8+ T cells from blood. Rearrangement joined TRBV28 to TRBJ1-1, with the D gene not confidently named. This sequence was found in a woman aged 30-55 years with seronegative destructive rheumatoid arthritis. The CDR3 sequence is CASSTPGDTEAFF. The bases are TGTGCCAGCAGTACCCCCGGGGACACTGAAGCTTTCTTT.